This TCR beta chain was profiled in a study of chemoradiotherapy in HPV16-positive cancers. The wider study: Candidate HPV-specific clones and shared TCR motifs came from two HPV16-positive patients. The study, taken as a whole, reports: Better recurrence-free survival went with HPV-responsive T-cell expansion in HPV16-positive patients.

As for this clone: Its antigen is unknown.

The repertoire was sequenced with immunoSEQ multiplex PCR; TCRdb's copy has only in-frame clones and lacks some. The repertoire holds about 14,000 clones, with roughly 91% as singletons. CDR1 SGHTA and CDR2 FQGTGA come from the germline V gene. CDR3 length: 12 amino acids. V lost 6 bases and J lost 6, with 12 bases in between. The starting material was blood, obtained from a patient who underwent chemoradiotherapy. The J gene is TRBJ2-7, the V gene TRBV7-3; tentative D call: TRBD2 (5 bases). The clonotype comes from a human donor with HPV-associated anogenital cancer. The CDR3 DNA reads TGTGCCAGCAGAGGAGAGGGAAGCGAGCAGTACTTC. It encodes CASRGEGSEQYF.